This TCR beta chain was sequenced for a study of identical twins. Unique molecular identifiers were present on cDNA, and template switching added a universal primer site. TCRdb fed the 5' RACE reads into MiXCR, producing one record per CDR3 protein. This table holds approximately 690,000 distinct CDR3 sequences, around 6% found once. The CDR3 consists of 15 residues. Per germline, CDR1 SGHRS and CDR2 YFSETQ. V lost 0 bases, J lost 2 bases, and 10 bases lay in between. In this sample, this clonotype turned up many times. There were only healthy Caucasians among the donors. The sequence came from a young man in good health. Sequencing was done on a sample of naive T cells sorted from blood. The chain combines TRBV5-1 with TRBJ2-3, with D unclear. This CDR3 is CASSLAGPDTDTQYF. CDR3 DNA: TGCGCCAGCAGCTTGGCAGGTCCAGACACAGATACGCAGTATTTT. Drawing the rest from reference TRBV5-1 and TRBJ2-3, the complete variable domain is KAGVTQTPRYLIKTRGQQVTLSCSPISGHRSVSWYQQTPGQGLQFLFEYFSETQRNKGNFPGRFSGRQFSNSRSEMNVSTLELGDSALYLCASSLAGPDTDTQYFGPGTRLTVL.